Presented here are 14 T cell receptor beta chains from one specimen sequenced in a study of CD8 T cells in ankylosing spondylitis. MiXCR was run by TCRdb on the 5' RACE reads, yielding one entry per CDR3 protein. The sample yields tens of thousands of distinct CDR3 sequences, under 7.5% seen once. Material: synovial fluid, either unsorted or a sorted T cell fraction (not recorded which). Receptors were obtained from a male donor with ankylosing spondylitis.

This clonotype was seen ten or more times. The chain employs TRBV29-1 and TRBJ2-2, with 8 bases matching TRBD2. Germline lookup yields CDR1 SQVTM and CDR2 ANQGSEA. The CDR3 has 17 amino acids. V was pared by 0 bases and J by 7 bases, with 13 bases of the junction left unmatched. The CDR3 region is CSVEDEVQRENGGELFF. The DNA for the CDR3 is TGCAGCGTTGAAGATGAGGTGCAGCGGGAGAACGGCGGGGAGCTGTTTTTT.

This clonotype was picked up many times. This chain links TRBV7-4 with TRBJ1-5; D gene unclear. The V gene's germline CDR1 is SGHVT and CDR2 SQSDAQ. The CDR3 runs 15 residues. V was shortened by 5 bases and J by 0 bases, with 11 bases between the two germline ends. CDR3 nucleotides: TGTGCCAGCAGCCCCCTTACACATAGCAATCAGCCCCAGCATTTT. It is translated as CASSPLTHSNQPQHF. Supplemented by reference TRBV7-4 and TRBJ1-5, the full variable domain reads GAGVSQSPRYKVAKRGRDVALRCDSISGHVTLYWYRQTLGQGSEVLTYSQSDAQRDKSGRPSGRFSAERPERSVSTLKIQRTEQGDSAVYLCASSPLTHSNQPQHFGDGTRLSIL.

This clonotype was observed a few times. An end of the junction differs from the germline gene, which may be a read error. The chain combines TRBV5-1 with TRBJ2-1; D remains unclear. Germline-derived CDR1 and CDR2 are SGHRS and YFSETQ. The CDR3 covers 13 residues. CDR3 sequence: CASRLAVNNEQFF. For the CDR3, the DNA is TGCGCCAGCCGCTTGGCAGTTAACAATGAGCAGTTCTTC.

This clonotype appeared many times. The chain is built from TRBV30 and TRBJ2-1; D possibly uses TRBD1 or TRBD2 (5 bases each). The CDR3 has 13 residues. The V and J ends lost 0 bases and 10 bases respectively, with 13 bases between them. CDR1 GTSNPN and CDR2 SVGIG come from the germline V gene (reference sequence). The CDR3 loop is CAWSVRVRDEQFF. The CDR3 DNA reads as TGTGCCTGGAGTGTACGGGTCCGGGACGAGCAGTTCTTC.

The CDR3 DNA sequence: TGTGCCAGCACGTCGGGGGCGACAGGGGGCTCCTACAATGAGCAGTTCTTC. Translated, it gives CASTSGATGGSYNEQFF. The chain carries TRBV28 and TRBJ2-1, with 9 bases matching TRBD1. Germline V lookup: CDR1 MDHEN, CDR2 SYDVKM. This CDR3 has 17 amino acids. Trimming removed 7 bases from V and 0 bases from J; junction bases left unmatched: 10.

This clonotype was detected many times. This rearrangement joins TRBV2 to TRBJ2-7; the D gene could be TRBD1 or TRBD2 (5 bases each). The V gene's germline CDR1 is SNHLY and CDR2 FYNNEI. The CDR3 contains 12 residues. Trimming took 6 bases from V and 2 from J, leaving 8 bases between them. CDR3 bases: TGTGCCAGCAGGGGGGAAACCTACGAGCAGTACTTC. This encodes CASRGETYEQYF. The variable domain in full, completed from reference TRBV2 and TRBJ2-7, reads EPEVTQTPSHQVTQMGQEVILRCVPISNHLYFYWYRQILGQKVEFLVSFYNNEISEKSEIFDDQFSVERPDGSNFTLKIRSTKLEDSAMYFCASRGETYEQYFGPGTRLTVT.

This clonotype has a count of ten or more. This rearrangement joins TRBV29-1 to TRBJ2-7; TRBD1 matches at 8 bases. V lost 6 bases, J lost 2 bases, and 6 bases stayed unmatched. Germline V gives CDR1 SQVTM, CDR2 ANQGSEA. The CDR3 spans 13 residues. This CDR3 reads CSVTPTGAYEQYF. CDR3 in DNA: TGCAGCGTGACCCCGACAGGGGCCTACGAGCAGTACTTC.

V and J are TRBV3-1 and TRBJ1-4; 8 bases are shared with TRBD1. Germline assignment: CDR1 LGHDT and CDR2 YNNKEL (reference sequence). V lost 4 bases, J lost 3 bases, and 1 base stayed unmatched. The CDR3 is made up of 14 amino acids. CDR3 sequence reads: CASSRQGPNEKLFF. CDR3 sequence (DNA): TGTGCCAGCAGCCGACAGGGGCCTAATGAAAAACTGTTTTTT.

This sequence joins TRBV3-1 and TRBJ2-7; 10 bases line up with TRBD2. There are 15 residues in the CDR3. In germline, CDR1 is LGHDT, CDR2 YNNKEL (reference sequence). The ends lost 4 bases at V and 5 bases at J; junction bases unmatched: 8. CDR3 protein: CASSLLSGRFHEQYF. The DNA of the CDR3 is TGTGCCAGCAGCCTACTTAGCGGGAGGTTCCACGAGCAGTACTTC.

At least ten counts were recorded for this clonotype. The rearrangement uses TRBV6-2 or TRBV6-3 and TRBJ2-5; perhaps TRBD1 as D (6 bases). V lost 8 bases and J 2 bases, leaving 15 bases between the germline ends. Germline lookup yields CDR1 MNHEY and CDR2 SVGEGT. This CDR3 comprises 14 residues. CDR3 in amino acids: CASRRDNQQETQYF. DNA of the CDR3: TGTGCCAGCCGCCGGGACAATCAACAAGAGACCCAGTACTTC.

Many counts were recorded for this clonotype. The V call is TRBV20-1, the J call TRBJ2-7; 7 nucleotides line up with TRBD2. Germline lookup yields CDR1 DFQATT and CDR2 SNEGSKA (reference sequence). V lost 6 bases, J lost 2 bases, and 10 bases stayed unmatched. The CDR3 length is 14 residues. Here the CDR3 reads CSALSGKEPYEQYF. As DNA, the CDR3 is TGCAGTGCCCTAAGCGGGAAAGAACCCTACGAGCAGTACTTC.

In this sample, this clonotype turned up many times. The chain carries TRBV20-1 and TRBJ1-3; D ambiguous. This CDR3 is built from 14 residues. The germline gives CDR1 DFQATT, CDR2 SNEGSKA (reference sequence). With 1 base removed from V and 8 bases from J, the gap between germline ends came to 15 bases. CDR3 amino acids: CSARALGSYDTIYF. The CDR3 DNA follows: TGCAGTGCTAGAGCTTTGGGAAGCTACGACACCATATATTTT.

This clonotype was seen many times. The gene calls are TRBV5-1 and TRBJ2-7; 8 bases are a match to TRBD2. V gave up 2 bases and J gave up 2 bases; unmatched junction bases: 9. Germline V gene sequence: CDR1 SGHRS, CDR2 YFSETQ. This CDR3 has 16 amino acids. The CDR3 DNA follows: TGCGCCAGCAGCTTTAACTTAGCGGGATCCACCTACGAGCAGTACTTC. Translated: CASSFNLAGSTYEQYF.

This clonotype has only a few counts. This chain joins TRBV18 and TRBJ2-7; the D gene is possibly TRBD2 (7 bases). The CDR3 loop spans 12 amino acids. The V gene lost 3 bases and the J gene lost 5 bases, with 8 bases spanning the gap. Germline V lookup: CDR1 KGHSH, CDR2 LQKENI. In nucleotides, the CDR3 is TGTGCCAGCTCACCCGGGGGGCACGAGCAGTACTTC. It specifies CASSPGGHEQYF.